The 31 T cell receptor beta chains reported below all come from one sample, sequenced in a study of blood T cell repertoires in COVID-19. Here immunoSEQ multiplex PCR was the method, and the copy in TCRdb shows in-frame clones only, minus some. Of roughly 170,000 clones in the sample, 86% were seen once. Sequenced sample: peripheral blood. These receptors all stem from a man aged 70-80 years with active or convalescent COVID-19.

The chain employs TRBV5-4 and TRBJ1-2; no definite D call. Germline V gives CDR1 SGHNT, CDR2 YYREEE (reference sequence). V lost 2 bases, J lost 5 bases, and 16 bases lay in between. The CDR3 has 15 residues. The DNA for the CDR3 is TGTGCCAGCAGCTTAGGCAGCGATACCCCTTATGGCTACACCTTC. It codes for CASSLGSDTPYGYTF.

This clone has just one count. The chain recombines TRBV6-2 or TRBV6-3 with TRBJ2-7; TRBD1 matches at 8 bases. V was pared by 7 bases and J by 4 bases, with 6 bases of the junction left unmatched. The CDR3 spans 13 residues. The V gene's germline CDR1 is MNHEY and CDR2 SVGEGT. The CDR3 sequence is CASTPTGEYEQYF. The CDR3 DNA sequence: TGTGCCAGCACCCCGACAGGGGAATACGAGCAGTACTTC.

This clone was seen once. This chain joins TRBV7-9 and TRBJ2-3; 9 bases match TRBD1. The CDR3 has 14 residues. With V trimmed by 6 bases and J by 6 bases, 7 bases remained unmatched. Per the germline V gene, CDR1 is SEHNR and CDR2 is FQNEAQ (reference sequence). This CDR3 is CASRLQGADDTQYF. The CDR3 region has the DNA TGTGCCAGCAGGTTACAGGGGGCAGATGATACGCAGTATTTT. Variable domain in full (rest from reference TRBV7-9 and TRBJ2-3): DTGVSQNPRHKITKRGQNVTFRCDPISEHNRLYWYRQTLGQGPEFLTYFQNEAQLEKSRLLSDRFSAERPKGSFSTLEIQRTEQGDSAMYLCASRLQGADDTQYFGPGTRLTVL.

This clone was counted between two and nine times. The rearrangement links TRBV5-4 to TRBJ1-2; D gene ambiguous. Looked up from germline, CDR1 is SGHNT and CDR2 is YYREEE (reference sequence). The CDR3 covers 17 residues. V lost 0 bases, J lost 0 bases, and 15 bases lay in between. DNA of the CDR3: TGTGCCAGCAGCTTGGCCGGGAGGGCCCTAGCTAACTATGGCTACACCTTC. Protein sequence: CASSLAGRALANYGYTF.

This clone was detected only once. The chain links TRBV29-1 to TRBJ2-3; TRBD1 is a possible D gene (6 bases). This CDR3 is built from 16 residues. Germline CDR1 reads SQVTM; CDR2 reads ANQGSEA. Trimming took off 1 base at V and 2 bases at J, with 16 bases between the two ends. This CDR3 reads CSVEGAGRGNTDTQYF. The CDR3 DNA reads TGCAGCGTTGAAGGGGCAGGCAGGGGAAACACAGATACGCAGTATTTT.

This chain links TRBV7-6 with TRBJ2-7, with D maybe TRBD1 (5 bases). Trimming cost V 5 bases and J 6 bases, with 8 bases left between them. The CDR3 loop spans 11 amino acids. CDR1 and CDR2 (germline): SGHVS, FNYEAQ. CDR3 bases: TGTGCCAGCAGCCCAGGGTTCGAGCAGTACTTC. Encoded protein: CASSPGFEQYF.

The chain has TRBV6-5 and TRBJ1-4; 10 positions match TRBD1. V was pared by 6 bases and J by 8 bases, with 3 bases of the junction left unmatched. Germline CDR1 and CDR2: MNHEY and SVGAGI. This CDR3 is 13 amino acids long. CDR3 sequence: CASRTGGTEKLFF. CDR3 sequence (DNA): TGTGCCAGCAGGACAGGGGGCACCGAAAAACTGTTTTTT.

The chain has TRBV28 and TRBJ2-7; TRBD2 matches 12 bases. With 0 bases clipped from V and 5 bases from J, the junction kept 2 bases outside the gene matches. CDR3 length: 15 amino acids. CDR1 and CDR2 from the germline V gene are MDHEN and SYDVKM. The CDR3 nucleotides are TGTGCCAGCAGTTTATGGACTAGCGGGAGCAACGAGCAGTACTTC. Protein sequence: CASSLWTSGSNEQYF.

The rearrangement uses TRBV14 and TRBJ1-4; a possible D gene is TRBD1 (5 bases). The V end lost 0 bases, the J end lost 3 bases, and 8 bases lay between the germline ends. Germline CDR1 reads SGHDN; CDR2 reads FVKESK. The CDR3 is 15 residues long. The CDR3 spells CASSQEGTPNEKLFF. CDR3 in DNA: TGTGCCAGCAGCCAAGAGGGGACTCCTAATGAAAAACTGTTTTTT.

CDR3 in DNA: TGTGCCAGCAGCCTTACCGGACGGAGGGTTTCCGGGGAGCTGTTTTTT. It specifies CASSLTGRRVSGELFF. V gene TRBV27 combines with J gene TRBJ2-2, with D tentatively TRBD2 (6 bases). The CDR3 totals 16 residues. Trimming removed 6 bases from V and 6 bases from J, with 20 bases in between. Germline CDR1 MNHEY, CDR2 SMNVEV (reference sequence).

The chain is built from TRBV9 and TRBJ2-3, with a tentative D call TRBD2 (6 bases). Trimming removed 0 bases at V and 7 bases at J, with 18 bases between. The germline gives CDR1 SGDLS, CDR2 YYNGEE. The CDR3 is 16 amino acids. Here the CDR3 DNA reads TGTGCCAGCAGCGTAGGGCTGGGACGGGGGTTAAATACGCAGTATTTT. Protein: CASSVGLGRGLNTQYF.

This clone was detected only a few times. The rearrangement uses TRBV7-2 and TRBJ1-1; possibly TRBD1 for D (5 bases). Trimming removed 0 bases from V and 11 bases from J, with 13 bases in between. Looked up from germline, CDR1 is SGHTA and CDR2 is FQGNSA. The CDR3 extends over 13 amino acids. The CDR3 sequence: CASSLAGQSGAFF. CDR3 bases: TGTGCCAGCAGCTTAGCGGGGCAATCTGGCGCTTTCTTT. The whole variable domain, filled in from reference TRBV7-2 and TRBJ1-1, reads GAGVSQSPSNKVTEKGKDVELRCDPISGHTALYWYRQSLGQGLEFLIYFQGNSAPDKSGLPSDRFSAERTGGSVSTLTIQRTQQEDSAVYLCASSLAGQSGAFFGQGTRLTVV.

V usage is TRBV11-2 and J usage is TRBJ1-2; 7 bases align to TRBD1. The CDR3 extends over 15 amino acids. V shed 5 bases, J shed 4 bases, and the junction held 10 bases outside the gene matches. The V gene's germline CDR1 is SGHAT and CDR2 FQNNGV. The CDR3 coding sequence is TGTGCCAGCAGCCACCAGGGACAGAACTTCTATGGCTACACCTTC. It codes for CASSHQGQNFYGYTF.

V is TRBV11-3 and J is TRBJ2-1, with TRBD2 matching over 8 bases. The CDR3 loop spans 14 amino acids. V shed 5 bases and J 8 bases; nucleotides not matched to a gene: 8. Germline values: CDR1 SGHNT, CDR2 YENEEA. CDR3 DNA sequence: TGTGCCAGCAGCCCCAATAGCGGGATTCATGAGCAGTTCTTC. Encoded protein: CASSPNSGIHEQFF.

The chain links TRBV4-3 to TRBJ1-2; D not certain. This CDR3 has 16 residues. CDR1 and CDR2 (germline): LGHNA, YSLEER. Trimming pared 0 bases from V and 7 bases from J, leaving 18 bases between. The CDR3 region has the DNA TGCGCCAGCAGCCAAGAACGTCTATCAGGTCTTCGTGGCTACACCTTC. It is translated as CASSQERLSGLRGYTF.

V usage is TRBV3-1 (or the pseudogene TRBV3-2) and J usage is TRBJ1-2; 8 bases are a match to TRBD1. The CDR3 is made up of 15 amino acids. The trim removed 3 bases at V and 6 bases at J, leaving 9 bases unmatched. Per the germline V gene, CDR1 is LGHDT and CDR2 is YNNKEL (reference sequence). The CDR3 bases are TGTGCCAGCAGCCAGCACGGACAGGGATTTGATGGCTACACCTTC. This codes for CASSQHGQGFDGYTF.

The V call is TRBV6-2 or TRBV6-3, the J call TRBJ1-5; 7 bases fit TRBD1. Germline trimming cut 4 bases from V and 0 bases from J; bases unmatched to any gene: 3. The CDR3 spans 15 residues. The germline gives CDR1 MNHEY, CDR2 SVGEGT. The CDR3 loop is CASSSTGYSNQPQHF. CDR3 DNA: TGTGCCAGCAGTTCGACAGGGTATAGCAATCAGCCCCAGCATTTT.

The chain employs TRBV6-6 and TRBJ2-3; 9 bases agree with TRBD1. Trimming cost V 6 bases and J 3 bases; bases outside gene matches: 7. CDR1 and CDR2 from the germline V gene are MNHNY and SVGAGI (reference sequence). The CDR3 has 15 amino acids. The CDR3 here is CASSLGTGNTDTQYF. The CDR3 DNA sequence: TGTGCCAGCAGCCTCGGGACAGGGAATACAGATACGCAGTATTTT.

This chain connects TRBV18 to TRBJ1-6; D not certain. Germline lookup yields CDR1 KGHSH and CDR2 LQKENI. This CDR3 has 16 amino acids. V lost 1 base and J 9 bases, leaving 16 bases between the germline ends. The CDR3 DNA reads as TGTGCCAGCTCACCACAAGTGGGAGGATCTCGTTCACCCCTCCACTTT. Amino acid sequence: CASSPQVGGSRSPLHF.

The chain is built from TRBV10-2 and TRBJ2-4; 8 bases align to TRBD2. CDR3 size: 17 residues. Germline V CDR1 and CDR2: WSHSY, SAAADI. Trimming cost V 2 bases and J 1 base; bases outside gene matches: 7. CDR3 DNA sequence: TGCGCCAGCAGTGAGGCGGGGGGCGGTTCTGCCAAAAACATTCAGTACTTC. It codes for CASSEAGGGSAKNIQYF.

This clone came up once. The chain combines TRBV24-1 with TRBJ2-1, with TRBD1 matching over 8 bases. Trimming removed 9 bases from V and 3 bases from J; junction bases left unmatched: 6. There are 14 residues in the CDR3. CDR1 and CDR2 (germline): KGHDR, SFDVKD. The CDR3 protein is CATGTGSVYNEQFF. The CDR3 coding sequence is TGTGCCACCGGGACAGGTTCCGTCTACAATGAGCAGTTCTTC.

The chain uses TRBV7-9 and TRBJ1-5, with TRBD1 as a possible D gene (6 bases). The germline CDR1 and CDR2 sequences are SEHNR and FQNEAQ (reference sequence). The CDR3 totals 13 residues. V shed 3 bases and J shed 7 bases, with 10 bases lying between them. The DNA of the CDR3 is TGTGCCAGCAGCTTCGGCGGGGGCCAGCCCCAGCATTTT. It encodes CASSFGGGQPQHF.

This clone was observed once. The genes are TRBV5-1 and TRBJ2-3; 13 nucleotides match TRBD2. CDR1 is SGHRS and CDR2 is YFSETQ in the germline V gene. V dropped 6 bases and J dropped 4; count of bases not matched to a gene: 5. This CDR3 has 15 residues. The CDR3, as DNA: TGCGCCAGCAACCAAGGACTAGCGGGGGCAGATACGCAGTATTTT. Translated: CASNQGLAGADTQYF.

The CDR3 here is CATSRDGRDSPLHF. The CDR3 nucleotides read TGTGCCACCAGCAGAGATGGCCGGGATTCACCCCTCCACTTT. The J gene is TRBJ1-6, the V gene TRBV15; D uncertain. Germline CDR1 and CDR2: LNHNV and YYDKDF (reference sequence). This CDR3 has 14 residues. V lost 0 bases and J lost 8, with 8 bases in between.

The genes are TRBV19 and TRBJ1-6; 9 bases fit TRBD1. Per the germline V gene, CDR1 is LNHDA and CDR2 is SQIVND (reference sequence). CDR3 size: 16 residues. The J segment lost 7 bases and the V segment lost 9 bases, leaving 13 bases of the junction unmatched. CDR3 in amino acids: CASQRSRTGVNSPLHF. CDR3 nucleotide sequence: TGTGCCAGCCAACGCAGCCGGACAGGGGTAAATTCACCCCTCCACTTT.

J is TRBJ2-5 and V is TRBV4-3, with 16 positions matching TRBD2. Germline assignment: CDR1 LGHNA and CDR2 YSLEER. Unmatched junction bases numbered 17, after V lost 4 bases and J lost 3 bases. This CDR3 contains 21 residues. The DNA of the CDR3 is TGCGCCAGCAGCCGCGTCCGACATCGACAGGGACTAGCGGGAGGGAAAGAGACCCAGTACTTC. Translating gives CASSRVRHRQGLAGGKETQYF.

This chain connects TRBV10-3 to TRBJ2-7, with 7 bases lining up with TRBD1. Germline lookup yields CDR1 ENHRY and CDR2 SYGVKD. V was clipped by 4 bases and J by 7 bases; unmatched bases: 1. This CDR3 comprises 11 residues. CDR3 coding DNA: TGTGCCATCAGTGCGACAGGGGAGCAGTACTTC. Its translation: CAISATGEQYF.

The chain joins TRBV15 to TRBJ2-3, with 12 bases that match TRBD1. The germline CDR1 and CDR2 sequences are LNHNV and YYDKDF (reference sequence). This CDR3 comprises 16 residues. With 2 bases clipped from V and 4 bases from J, the junction kept 4 bases outside the gene matches. DNA for the CDR3: TGTGCCACCAGCAGATTGGGACAGGGGGCCGCAGATACGCAGTATTTT. Translation gives CATSRLGQGAADTQYF.

The J gene is TRBJ2-1, the V gene TRBV4-3, with 12 bases matching TRBD2. Trimming removed 2 bases from V and 6 bases from J; junction bases left unmatched: 8. Germline-derived CDR1 and CDR2 are LGHNA and YSLEER. CDR3 length equals 17 residues. The CDR3 sequence: CASSQRTSGTPSNEQFF. CDR3 bases: TGCGCCAGCAGCCAAAGGACTAGCGGGACCCCAAGCAATGAGCAGTTCTTC.

V is TRBV19 and J is TRBJ2-1, with 7 bases lining up with TRBD2. V dropped 5 bases and J dropped 4; count of bases not matched to a gene: 11. Germline V gives CDR1 LNHDA, CDR2 SQIVND (reference sequence). The CDR3 runs 16 residues. CDR3 region: CASSARASGKYNEQFF. CDR3 DNA sequence: TGTGCCAGTAGTGCCCGGGCTAGCGGAAAGTACAATGAGCAGTTCTTC. The full variable domain, with the rest looked up from reference TRBV19 and TRBJ2-1, is DGGITQSPKYLFRKEGQNVTLSCEQNLNHDAMYWYRQDPGQGLRLIYYSQIVNDFQKGDIAEGYSVSREKKESFPLTVTSAQKNPTAFYLCASSARASGKYNEQFFGPGTRLTVL.

The CDR3: CATSSSTVQETQYF. The DNA for the CDR3 is TGTGCCACCAGCAGCTCGACAGTCCAAGAGACCCAGTACTTC. This chain joins TRBV15 and TRBJ2-5; a possible D gene is TRBD1 (5 bases). The V end was cut by 3 bases, the J end by 1 base, with 9 bases between. Germline V gives CDR1 LNHNV, CDR2 YYDKDF (reference sequence). CDR3 size: 14 residues. The full variable domain, in which reference TRBV15 and TRBJ2-5 provide the parts outside the CDR3, is DAMVIQNPRYQVTQFGKPVTLSCSQTLNHNVMYWYQQKSSQAPKLLFHYYDKDFNNEADTPDNFQSRRPNTSFCFLDIRSPGLGDTAMYLCATSSSTVQETQYFGPGTRLLVL.